One sample yielded the 21 T cell receptor beta chains listed below, sequenced in a study. TCRdb called the RT-PCR reads again in MiXCR, with one record for every CDR3 protein. This sample carries more than 550,000 distinct CDR3 sequences, 13% to 15% of them seen once, and the ten largest clones take roughly 3.6%. The sample taken for sequencing was memory CD4+ T cells from blood. The receptors originated from a female donor in good health, serving as a healthy control.

With respect to this clonotype: This clone may be a read error of a much larger clone one base away. The chain carries TRBV28 and TRBJ1-1; D gene uncertain. CDR3 length: 12 residues. Germline CDR1 and CDR2: MDHEN and SYDVKM. With 5 bases removed from V and 1 base from J, the gap between germline ends came to 5 bases. CDR3 sequence (DNA): TGTGCCAGCAGTACAGCGAACACTGAAGCTTTCTTT. This codes for CASSTANTEAFF.

At least ten counts were recorded for this clonotype. This chain joins TRBV20-1 and TRBJ2-4, with 8 bases fitting TRBD2. V trimming: 3 bases; J trimming: 7 bases; junction bases outside the gene matches: 8. The CDR3 loop spans 14 amino acids. The germline CDR1 and CDR2 sequences are DFQATT and SNEGSKA (reference sequence). The CDR3 nucleotides are TGCAGTGCTAGGGGGGTAGCGGGACGGAACATTCAGTACTTC. Residues: CSARGVAGRNIQYF.

This clonotype showed up just a few times. The chain has TRBV20-1 and TRBJ1-3; 8 positions match TRBD1. Germline V gene lookup returns CDR1 DFQATT and CDR2 SNEGSKA (reference sequence). The ends lost 6 bases at V and 2 bases at J; junction bases unmatched: 6. The CDR3 extends over 14 amino acids. CDR3 region: CSAEQGATGNTIYF. In DNA, the CDR3 is TGCAGTGCCGAGCAGGGGGCTACTGGAAACACCATATATTTT.

This clonotype was picked up many times. V is TRBV20-1 and J is TRBJ2-5; 10 nucleotides line up with TRBD1. Germline loops: CDR1 DFQATT, CDR2 SNEGSKA (reference sequence). The V segment lost 6 bases and the J segment 4 bases; nucleotides outside the gene matches: 11. The CDR3 contains 15 residues. The CDR3 spells CSALRGQGTGETQYF. CDR3 DNA: TGCAGTGCGCTGAGGGGACAGGGGACCGGAGAGACCCAGTACTTC.

This clonotype was counted many times. The chain couples TRBV12-3 or TRBV12-4 to TRBJ1-2; the D is unclear. The CDR3 has 12 residues. Trimming left V 6 bases short and J 1 base short, with 6 bases between. The CDR3 DNA reads TGTGCCAGCAGCCGCAGTAACTATGGCTACACCTTC. Amino acids: CASSRSNYGYTF.

This chain joins TRBV7-2 and TRBJ2-7, with a weak D call TRBD2 (5 bases). With 5 bases removed from V and 3 bases from J, the gap between germline ends came to 14 bases. This CDR3 has 14 amino acids. Germline values: CDR1 SGHTA, CDR2 FQGNSA. CDR3 residues: CASSRLGLGYEQYF. The CDR3 DNA reads as TGTGCCAGCAGCCGACTTGGACTGGGCTACGAGCAGTACTTC.

This chain connects TRBV5-1 to TRBJ2-1; 10 bases agree with TRBD2. Germline V lookup: CDR1 SGHRS, CDR2 YFSETQ. The CDR3 is 16 residues long. V gave up 3 bases and J gave up 6 bases; unmatched junction bases: 9. CDR3 in DNA: TGCGCCAGCAGCTACCTAGCGGGAGCCGGGGCCAATGAGCAGTTCTTC. Translating gives CASSYLAGAGANEQFF.

This clonotype has a count of ten or more. This sequence joins TRBV10-3 and TRBJ2-1; perhaps D is TRBD1 or TRBD2 (6 bases each). The germline CDR1 and CDR2 sequences are ENHRY and SYGVKD. The CDR3 length is 14 residues. V lost 5 bases, J lost 9 bases, and 17 bases lay in between. The CDR3 sequence: CAISTSYEGGEQFF. The CDR3 region has the DNA TGTGCCATCAGTACCTCTTATGAGGGGGGTGAGCAGTTCTTC.

The rearrangement links TRBV7-8 to TRBJ1-1; weak D call: TRBD1 (5 bases). With 4 bases removed from V and 4 bases from J, the gap between germline ends came to 19 bases. The length of the CDR3 is 16 residues. CDR1 and CDR2 (germline): SGHVS, FQNEAQ. The CDR3 is CASSSPGGGDRTEAFF. Written as DNA, the CDR3 is TGTGCCAGCAGCTCTCCCGGCGGGGGAGATCGCACTGAAGCTTTCTTT.

This clonotype was recorded once. The rearrangement joins TRBV28 to TRBJ1-2; D call uncertain. The ends were cut back, 5 bases at V and 14 bases at J, with 12 bases in the middle. The CDR3 covers 10 residues. CDR1 is MDHEN, CDR2 SYDVKM, per germline. Here the CDR3 reads CASSTRRVTF. CDR3 coding DNA: TGTGCCAGCAGTACCCGCCGCGTGACCTTC.

The sample holds a few counts of this clonotype. The V gene is TRBV20-1, the J gene TRBJ1-6, with D unclear. The germline CDR1 and CDR2 sequences are DFQATT and SNEGSKA (reference sequence). The CDR3 spans 14 residues. Trimming removed 7 bases from V and 0 bases from J, with 10 bases in between. CDR3 sequence (DNA): TGCAGTGTCTACCGGGACTCCTATAATTCACCCCTCCACTTT. Translation gives CSVYRDSYNSPLHF.

Ten or more counts support this clonotype. The chain employs TRBV7-2 and TRBJ2-3, with D possibly being TRBD2 (6 bases). This CDR3 contains 20 residues. From germline, CDR1 is SGHTA and CDR2 FQGNSA. Deletions cut 2 bases from V and 1 base from J, with 25 bases between. In nucleotides, the CDR3 is TGTGCCAGCAGCTTAAGATTTTCCGGGAGCCTTAACACTGGCACAGATACGCAGTATTTT. Its translation: CASSLRFSGSLNTGTDTQYF.

This clonotype was seen many times. The chain has TRBV18 and TRBJ2-7; 10 bases line up with TRBD1. The CDR3 is 14 residues long. Trimming at V came to 5 bases and at J to 3 bases, leaving 4 bases not matched to a gene. Germline V gives CDR1 KGHSH, CDR2 LQKENI. DNA for the CDR3: TGTGCCAGCTCATCCGGGACAGGGGACTACGAGCAGTACTTC. Protein: CASSSGTGDYEQYF.

The chain joins TRBV18 to TRBJ1-1; the D is unclear. The germline gives CDR1 KGHSH, CDR2 LQKENI. The CDR3 contains 17 residues. The V end was cut by 2 bases, the J end by 2 bases, with 18 bases between. CDR3 sequence: CASSPFLLKGGNTEAFF. The CDR3 DNA is TGTGCCAGCTCACCATTTCTTCTAAAGGGAGGAAACACTGAAGCTTTCTTT.

This clonotype has a handful of counts. This chain joins TRBV18 and TRBJ1-1; no definite D call. Germline values: CDR1 KGHSH, CDR2 LQKENI. Trimming removed 3 bases from V and 3 bases from J, with 11 bases in between. This CDR3 contains 14 residues. DNA of the CDR3: TGTGCCAGCTCACCGCAGGCCCGGGACACTGAAGCTTTCTTT. Its protein product is CASSPQARDTEAFF.

J is TRBJ2-7 and V is TRBV18; maybe TRBD1 (6 bases). V lost 4 bases and J 2 bases, leaving 12 bases between the germline ends. The CDR3 contains 14 residues. Per germline, CDR1 KGHSH and CDR2 LQKENI. In DNA form, the CDR3 reads TGTGCCAGCTCACTACAGGGTGGGCCCTACGAGCAGTACTTC. It yields the protein CASSLQGGPYEQYF. Variable domain in full (rest from reference TRBV18 and TRBJ2-7): NAGVMQNPRHLVRRRGQEARLRCSPMKGHSHVYWYRQLPEEGLKFMVYLQKENIIDESGMPKERFSAEFPKEGPSILRIQQVVRGDSAAYFCASSLQGGPYEQYFGPGTRLTVT.

There are a few counts of this clonotype. This chain links TRBV9 with TRBJ2-3, with a weak D call TRBD2 (6 bases). The germline gives CDR1 SGDLS, CDR2 YYNGEE. V lost 0 bases, J lost 1 base, and 9 bases lay in between. This CDR3 region has 15 residues. CDR3 sequence (DNA): TGTGCCAGCAGCGTAGTAGGCGGGGGCACAGATACGCAGTATTTT. It yields the protein CASSVVGGGTDTQYF.

This clonotype was counted at least ten times. The genes are TRBV5-1 and TRBJ2-2; TRBD1 matches at 10 bases. Germline loops: CDR1 SGHRS, CDR2 YFSETQ. J lost 6 bases, V lost 1 base, and 3 bases had no gene match. CDR3 length: 15 amino acids. The CDR3 protein is CASSLRQGAPGELFF. For the CDR3, the DNA is TGCGCCAGCAGCTTGCGACAGGGGGCCCCCGGGGAGCTGTTTTTT.

The chain has TRBV20-1 and TRBJ2-1; TRBD2 is a possible D gene (5 bases). The length of the CDR3 is 15 residues. CDR1 and CDR2 (germline): DFQATT, SNEGSKA (reference sequence). The V end was cut by 3 bases, the J end by 5 bases, with 17 bases between. CDR3 amino acids: CSASQSLAKNNEQFF. In DNA form, the CDR3 reads TGCAGTGCTAGCCAAAGTCTAGCTAAAAACAATGAGCAGTTCTTC.

This clonotype was recorded many times. The V gene is TRBV9, the J gene TRBJ2-5; 10 nucleotides agree with TRBD2. In germline, CDR1 is SGDLS, CDR2 YYNGEE. This CDR3 has 16 amino acids. V lost 1 base, J lost 5 bases, and 8 bases stayed unmatched. In DNA form, the CDR3 reads TGTGCCAGCAGCGTACGGGCTAGCGGGAGTCGGGAGACCCAGTACTTC. Its translation is CASSVRASGSRETQYF.

The chain is built from TRBV20-1 and TRBJ1-2; possibly TRBD1 for D (5 bases). This CDR3 has 11 residues. Germline CDR1 and CDR2: DFQATT and SNEGSKA (reference sequence). The CDR3 nucleotides read TGCACTCCTTACGGGGCCTATGGCTACACCTTC. It specifies CTPYGAYGYTF.